This TCR beta chain was sequenced during a study of cytomegalovirus exposure and HLA in healthy donors. The study's findings and limits: In an earlier analysis, in some 540 donors, most V segments appeared productive either ~90% or ~30% of the time.

As for this clone: Its antigen is unknown.

There are 14 residues in the CDR3. Trimming at V came to 10 bases and at J to 0 bases, leaving 4 bases not matched to a gene. Germline CDR1 is ENHRY and CDR2 is SYGVKD. A multiplex PCR was run with 60 Vbeta primers and 13 Jbeta primers. Original processing notes: About 10 million shared chains were among the 60 million to 80 million unique TCR beta chains that a later analysis counted. Clones were sequenced by immunoSEQ multiplex PCR, and TCRdb holds only the in-frame ones, with some missing. V, J and clone size are taken as reported in that table, and D and trimming were inferred from the DNA itself. Among roughly 130,000 clones listed, 65% to 75% were seen once.

V gene TRBV10-3 combines with J gene TRBJ2-3; TRBD1 matches at 10 bases. What was sequenced was PBMCs. The receptor's source is a man between 40 and 49 years old in good health and CMV-seropositive. The CDR3 here is CATWGQGSTDTQYF. The CDR3 nucleotides read TGTGCCACCTGGGGACAGGGGAGCACAGATACGCAGTATTTT.